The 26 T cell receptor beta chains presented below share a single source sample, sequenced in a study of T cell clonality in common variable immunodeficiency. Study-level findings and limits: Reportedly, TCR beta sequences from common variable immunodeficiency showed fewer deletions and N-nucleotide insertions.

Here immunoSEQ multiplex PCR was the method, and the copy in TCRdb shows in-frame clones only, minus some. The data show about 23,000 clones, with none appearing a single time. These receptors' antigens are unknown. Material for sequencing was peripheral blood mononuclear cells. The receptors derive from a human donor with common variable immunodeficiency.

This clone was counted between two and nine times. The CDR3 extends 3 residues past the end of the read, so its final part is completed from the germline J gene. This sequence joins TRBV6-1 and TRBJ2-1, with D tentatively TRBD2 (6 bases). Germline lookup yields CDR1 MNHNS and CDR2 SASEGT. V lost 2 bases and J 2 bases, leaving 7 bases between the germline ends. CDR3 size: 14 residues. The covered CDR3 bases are TGTGCCAGCAGTGAACGGGGGACCTACAATGAG. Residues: CASSERGTYNE. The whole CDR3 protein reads CASSERGTYNEQFF.

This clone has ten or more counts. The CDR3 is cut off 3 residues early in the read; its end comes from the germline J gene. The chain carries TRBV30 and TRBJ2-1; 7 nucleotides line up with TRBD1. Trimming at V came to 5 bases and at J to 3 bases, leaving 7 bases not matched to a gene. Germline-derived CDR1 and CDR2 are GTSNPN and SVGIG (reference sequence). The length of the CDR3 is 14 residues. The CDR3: CAWATGLGYNEQFF. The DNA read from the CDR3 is TGTGCCTGGGCGACAGGGCTGGGCTACAATGAG.

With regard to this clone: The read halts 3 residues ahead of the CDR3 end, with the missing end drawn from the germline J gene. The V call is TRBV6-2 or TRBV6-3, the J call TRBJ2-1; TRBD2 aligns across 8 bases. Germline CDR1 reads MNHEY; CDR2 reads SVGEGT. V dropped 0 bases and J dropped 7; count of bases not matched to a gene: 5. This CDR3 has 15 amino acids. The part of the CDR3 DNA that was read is TGTGCCAGCAGTTACTCCGGGACTAGTAAGAATGAG. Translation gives CASSYSGTSKNE. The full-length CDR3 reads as CASSYSGTSKNEQFF.

This CDR3 reads CASSLVTPFSGEQYF. The CDR3 DNA, read in part, is TGTGCCAGCAGCTTAGTGACACCCTTCAGTGGCGAG. This chain joins TRBV11-2 and TRBJ2-7; D unclear. Read sequence stops 3 residues before the CDR3 end, and the germline J gene provides the missing end. The CDR3 spans 15 residues. Germline values: CDR1 SGHAT, CDR2 FQNNGV. The V end was cut by 1 base, the J end by 6 bases, with 16 bases between.

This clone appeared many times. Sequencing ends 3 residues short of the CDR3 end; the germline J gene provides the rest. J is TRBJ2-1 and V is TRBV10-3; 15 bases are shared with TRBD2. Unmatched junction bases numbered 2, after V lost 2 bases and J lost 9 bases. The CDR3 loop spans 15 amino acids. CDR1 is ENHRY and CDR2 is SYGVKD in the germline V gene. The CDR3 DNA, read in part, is TGTGCCATCAGTGAGGGACTAGCGGGGGGGTCTGAG. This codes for CAISEGLAGGSE. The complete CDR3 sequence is CAISEGLAGGSEQFF.

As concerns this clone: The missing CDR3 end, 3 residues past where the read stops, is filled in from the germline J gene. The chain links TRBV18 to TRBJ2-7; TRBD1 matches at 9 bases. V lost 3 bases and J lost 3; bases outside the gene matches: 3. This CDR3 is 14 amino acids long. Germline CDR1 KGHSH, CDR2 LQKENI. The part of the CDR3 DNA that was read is TGTGCCAGCTCACCGACAGGGGGACACTACGAG. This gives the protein CASSPTGGHYE. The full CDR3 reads CASSPTGGHYEQYF.

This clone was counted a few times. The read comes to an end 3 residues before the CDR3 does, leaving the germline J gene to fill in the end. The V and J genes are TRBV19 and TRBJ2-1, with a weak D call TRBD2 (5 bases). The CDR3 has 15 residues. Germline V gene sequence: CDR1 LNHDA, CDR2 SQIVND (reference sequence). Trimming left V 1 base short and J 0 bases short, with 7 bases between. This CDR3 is CASSIAGSSYNEQFF. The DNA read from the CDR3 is TGTGCCAGTAGTATAGCGGGGAGCTCCTACAATGAG.

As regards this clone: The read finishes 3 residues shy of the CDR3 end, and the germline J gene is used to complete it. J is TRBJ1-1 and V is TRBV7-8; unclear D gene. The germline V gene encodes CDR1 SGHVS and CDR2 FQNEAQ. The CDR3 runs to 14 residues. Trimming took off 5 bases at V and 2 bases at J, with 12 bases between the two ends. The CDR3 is CASSPAHLNTEAFF. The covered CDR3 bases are TGTGCCAGCAGCCCCGCTCACTTAAACACTGAA.

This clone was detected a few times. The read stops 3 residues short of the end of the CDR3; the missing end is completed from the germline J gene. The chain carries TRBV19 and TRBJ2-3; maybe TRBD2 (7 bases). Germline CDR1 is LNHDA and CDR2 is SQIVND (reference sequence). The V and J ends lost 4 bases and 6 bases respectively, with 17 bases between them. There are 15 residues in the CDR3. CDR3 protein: CASSTGGGPSDTQYF. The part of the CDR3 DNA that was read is TGTGCCAGTAGTACGGGCGGGGGCCCCTCTGATACG.

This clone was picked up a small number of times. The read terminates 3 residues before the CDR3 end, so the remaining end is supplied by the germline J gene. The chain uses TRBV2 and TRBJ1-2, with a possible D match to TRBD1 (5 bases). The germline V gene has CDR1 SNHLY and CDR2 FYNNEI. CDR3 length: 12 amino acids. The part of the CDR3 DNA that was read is TGTGCCAAGGCCGAGGGGCTGGAGGGC. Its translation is CAKAEGLEG. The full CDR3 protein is CAKAEGLEGYTF. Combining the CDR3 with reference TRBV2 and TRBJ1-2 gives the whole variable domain EPEVTQTPSHQVTQMGQEVILRCVPISNHLYFYWYRQILGQKVEFLVSFYNNEISEKSEIFDDQFSVERPDGSNFTLKIRSTKLEDSAMYFCAKAEGLEGYTFGSGTRLTVV.

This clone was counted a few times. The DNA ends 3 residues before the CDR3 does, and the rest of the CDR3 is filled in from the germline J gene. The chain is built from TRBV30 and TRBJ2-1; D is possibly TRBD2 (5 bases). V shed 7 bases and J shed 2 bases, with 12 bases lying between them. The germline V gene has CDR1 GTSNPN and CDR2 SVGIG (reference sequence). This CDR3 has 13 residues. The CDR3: CASLGRAYNEQFF. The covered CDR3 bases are TGTGCCTCCCTTGGGCGGGCCTACAATGAG.

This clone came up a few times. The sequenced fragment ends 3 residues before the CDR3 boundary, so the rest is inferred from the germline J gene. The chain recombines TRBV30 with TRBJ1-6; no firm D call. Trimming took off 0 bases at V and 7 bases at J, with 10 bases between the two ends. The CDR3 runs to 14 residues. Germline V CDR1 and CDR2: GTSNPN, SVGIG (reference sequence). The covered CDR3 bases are TGTGCCTGGAGTGTACTGGTTTTAAATTCACCC. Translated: CAWSVLVLNSP. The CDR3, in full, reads CAWSVLVLNSPLHF. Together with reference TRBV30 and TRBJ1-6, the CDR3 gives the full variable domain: SQTIHQWPATLVQPVGSPLSLECTVEGTSNPNLYWYRQAAGRGLQLLFYSVGIGQISSEVPQNLSASRPQDRQFILSSKKLLLSDSGFYLCAWSVLVLNSPLHFGNGTRLTVT.

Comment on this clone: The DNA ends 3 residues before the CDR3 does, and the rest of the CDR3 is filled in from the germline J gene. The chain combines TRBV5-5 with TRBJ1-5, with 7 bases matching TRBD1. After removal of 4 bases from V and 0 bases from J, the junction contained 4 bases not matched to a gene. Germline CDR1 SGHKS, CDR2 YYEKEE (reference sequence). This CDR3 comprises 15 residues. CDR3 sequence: CASSRDSLSNQPQHF. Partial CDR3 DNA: TGTGCCAGCAGCCGGGACAGCCTTAGCAATCAGCCC.

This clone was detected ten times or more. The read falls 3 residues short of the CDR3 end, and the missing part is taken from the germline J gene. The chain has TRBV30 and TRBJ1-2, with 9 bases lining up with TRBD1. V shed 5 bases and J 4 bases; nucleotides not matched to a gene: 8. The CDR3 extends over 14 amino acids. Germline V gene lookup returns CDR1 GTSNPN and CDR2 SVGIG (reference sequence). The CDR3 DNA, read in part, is TGTGCCTGGTCCGGGACAGGGACCTTCTATGGC. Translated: CAWSGTGTFYG. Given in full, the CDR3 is CAWSGTGTFYGYTF.

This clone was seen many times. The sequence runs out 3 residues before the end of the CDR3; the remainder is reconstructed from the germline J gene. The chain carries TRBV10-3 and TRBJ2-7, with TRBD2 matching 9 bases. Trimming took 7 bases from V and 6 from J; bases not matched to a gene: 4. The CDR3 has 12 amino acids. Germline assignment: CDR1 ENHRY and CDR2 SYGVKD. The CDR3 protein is CAITSGDREQYF. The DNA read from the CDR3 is TGTGCCATCACTAGCGGGGATCGCGAG.

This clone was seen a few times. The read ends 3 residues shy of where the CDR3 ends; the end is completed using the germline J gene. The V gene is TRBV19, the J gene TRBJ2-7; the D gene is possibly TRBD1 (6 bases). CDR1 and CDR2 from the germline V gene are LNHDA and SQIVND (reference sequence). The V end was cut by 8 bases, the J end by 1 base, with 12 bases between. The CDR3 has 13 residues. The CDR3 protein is CASGRTGSYEQYF. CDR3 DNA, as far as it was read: TGTGCCAGTGGGAGAACAGGGTCCTACGAG.

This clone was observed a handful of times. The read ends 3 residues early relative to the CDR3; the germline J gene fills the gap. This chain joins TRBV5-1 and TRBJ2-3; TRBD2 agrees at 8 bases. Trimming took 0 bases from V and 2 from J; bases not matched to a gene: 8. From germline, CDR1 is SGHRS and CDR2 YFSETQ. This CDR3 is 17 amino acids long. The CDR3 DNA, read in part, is TGCGCCAGCAGCTTGGCTGCGGGGGGCCCACTCACAGATACG. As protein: CASSLAAGGPLTDT. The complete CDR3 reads CASSLAAGGPLTDTQYF.

The sequenced CDR3 bases are TGTGCCAGCAGCCGGTGGGTCCAGGGGGCCACTGAA. It encodes CASSRWVQGATE. The whole CDR3 is CASSRWVQGATEAFF. The chain has TRBV7-9 and TRBJ1-1; 8 nucleotides align to TRBD1. The CDR3 extends 3 residues past the end of the read, so its final part is completed from the germline J gene. The CDR3 loop spans 15 amino acids. The trim removed 5 bases at V and 4 bases at J, leaving 9 bases unmatched. CDR1 SEHNR and CDR2 FQNEAQ come from the germline V gene (reference sequence).

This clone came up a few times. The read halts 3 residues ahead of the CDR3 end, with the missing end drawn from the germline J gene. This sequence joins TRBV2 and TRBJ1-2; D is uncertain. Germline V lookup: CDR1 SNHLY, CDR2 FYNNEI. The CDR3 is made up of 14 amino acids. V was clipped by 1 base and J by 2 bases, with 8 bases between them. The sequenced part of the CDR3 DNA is TGTGCCAGCAGTGAAGGTCGCGTGAACTATGGC. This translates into CASSEGRVNYG. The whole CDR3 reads CASSEGRVNYGYTF.

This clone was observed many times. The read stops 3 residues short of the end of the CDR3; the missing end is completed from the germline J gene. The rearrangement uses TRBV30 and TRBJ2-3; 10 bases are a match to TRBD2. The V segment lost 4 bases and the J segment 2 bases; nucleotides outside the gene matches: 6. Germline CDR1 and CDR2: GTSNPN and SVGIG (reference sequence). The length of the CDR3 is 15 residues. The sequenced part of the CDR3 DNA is TGTGCCTGGACCGGGACTAGCGCAACCACAGATACG. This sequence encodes CAWTGTSATTDT. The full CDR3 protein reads CAWTGTSATTDTQYF.

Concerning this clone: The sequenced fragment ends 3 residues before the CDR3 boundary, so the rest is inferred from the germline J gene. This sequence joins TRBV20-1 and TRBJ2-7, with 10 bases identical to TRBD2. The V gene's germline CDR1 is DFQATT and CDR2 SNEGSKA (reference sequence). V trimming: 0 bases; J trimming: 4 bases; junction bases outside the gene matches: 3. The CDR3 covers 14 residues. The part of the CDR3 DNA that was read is TGCAGTGCTAGAGATTTACTAGCGGGATACGAG. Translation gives CSARDLLAGYE. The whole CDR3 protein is CSARDLLAGYEQYF.

CDR3 DNA (partial): TGTGCCAGCAGGGGACAGACCGTCGGCAATCAGCCC. As protein: CASRGQTVGNQP. The full-length CDR3 reads as CASRGQTVGNQPQHF. V and J are TRBV2 and TRBJ1-5; 7 bases map to TRBD1. The read ends 3 residues early relative to the CDR3; the germline J gene fills the gap. Trimming took 6 bases from V and 2 from J; bases not matched to a gene: 7. This CDR3 spans 15 amino acids. Germline values: CDR1 SNHLY, CDR2 FYNNEI.

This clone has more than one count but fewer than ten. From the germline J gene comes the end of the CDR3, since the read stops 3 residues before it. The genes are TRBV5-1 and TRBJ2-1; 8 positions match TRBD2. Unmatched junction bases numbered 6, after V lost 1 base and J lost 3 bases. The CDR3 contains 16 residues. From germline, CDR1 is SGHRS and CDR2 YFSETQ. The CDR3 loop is CASSLRAGGLYNEQFF. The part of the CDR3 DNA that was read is TGCGCCAGCAGCTTGAGGGCGGGAGGTCTCTACAATGAG.

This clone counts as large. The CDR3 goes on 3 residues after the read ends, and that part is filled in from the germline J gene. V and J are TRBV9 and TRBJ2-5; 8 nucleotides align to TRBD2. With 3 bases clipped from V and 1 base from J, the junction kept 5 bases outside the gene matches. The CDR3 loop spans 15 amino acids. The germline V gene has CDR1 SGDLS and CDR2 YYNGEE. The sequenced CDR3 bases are TGTGCCAGCAGCGCGGGGGGGGCCATCCAAGAGACC. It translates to CASSAGGAIQET. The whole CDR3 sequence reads CASSAGGAIQETQYF.

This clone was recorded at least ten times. The CDR3 sequence is CAWRGTSGRETQYF. Incomplete CDR3 DNA: TGTGCCTGGAGGGGTACTAGCGGACGGGAGACC. The rearrangement links TRBV30 to TRBJ2-5, with 8 bases that match TRBD2. Read sequence stops 3 residues before the CDR3 end, and the germline J gene provides the missing end. The CDR3 runs 14 residues. J lost 5 bases, V lost 3 bases, and 8 bases had no gene match. Germline V gene data show CDR1 as GTSNPN and CDR2 as SVGIG (reference sequence).

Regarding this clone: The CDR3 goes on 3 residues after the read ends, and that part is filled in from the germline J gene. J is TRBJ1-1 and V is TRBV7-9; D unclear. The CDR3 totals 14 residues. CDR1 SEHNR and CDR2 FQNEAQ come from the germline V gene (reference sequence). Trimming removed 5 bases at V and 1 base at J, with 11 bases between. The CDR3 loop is CASSASTGNTEAFF. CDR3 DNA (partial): TGTGCCAGCAGCGCCTCGACGGGGAACACTGAA.